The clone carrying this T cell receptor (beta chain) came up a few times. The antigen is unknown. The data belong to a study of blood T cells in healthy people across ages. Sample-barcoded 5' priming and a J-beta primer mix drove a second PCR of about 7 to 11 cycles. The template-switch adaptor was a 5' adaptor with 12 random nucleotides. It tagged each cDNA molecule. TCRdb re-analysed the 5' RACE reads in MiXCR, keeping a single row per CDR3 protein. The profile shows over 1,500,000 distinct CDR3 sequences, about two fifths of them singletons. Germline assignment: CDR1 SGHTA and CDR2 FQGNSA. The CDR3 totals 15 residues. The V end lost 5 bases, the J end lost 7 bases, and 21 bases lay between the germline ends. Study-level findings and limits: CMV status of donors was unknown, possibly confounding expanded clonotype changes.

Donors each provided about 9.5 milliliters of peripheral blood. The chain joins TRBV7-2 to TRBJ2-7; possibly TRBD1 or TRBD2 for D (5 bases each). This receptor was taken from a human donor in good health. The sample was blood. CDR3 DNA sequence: TGTGCCAGCAGCCGCCGGGACCCAGGAGTGTCTGAGCAGTACTTC. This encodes CASSRRDPGVSEQYF.